The 6 T cell receptor beta chains given below trace back to one sample, sequenced in a study of blood T cells in healthy people across ages. It was with a sample-barcoded 5' primer and a J-beta primer mix that a second PCR of about 6 to 12 cycles was run. TCRdb re-derived calls from the 5' RACE reads in MiXCR, one entry per CDR3 protein. The sample includes 1,500,000 or so distinct CDR3 sequences, 59% of them seen just once. Sequencing input: blood. Receptors were obtained from a man aged 18 to 29 in good health.

CDR3 sequence (DNA): TGTGCCAGCAGTCCGACTAGTAGTTCAGATACGCAGTATTTT. Protein: CASSPTSSSDTQYF. The chain carries TRBV6-2 or TRBV6-3 and TRBJ2-3, with D maybe TRBD2 (6 bases). This CDR3 has 14 amino acids. Germline CDR1 is MNHEY and CDR2 is SVGEGT. V was trimmed by 5 bases and J by 4 bases, leaving 13 bases between them.

Note on this clonotype: Since a much larger clone is just one base distant, this may be a read error. V gene TRBV4-2 combines with J gene TRBJ2-7; 11 bases agree with TRBD2. The last part of the DNA fits TRBJ2-1 better; the J call may be wrong. The CDR3 runs to 16 residues. Per the germline V gene, CDR1 is LGHNA and CDR2 is YNFKEQ. CDR3 protein: CASSQDRASGRRVQFF. As DNA, the CDR3 is TGTGCCAGCAGCCAAGATCGGGCTAGCGGGAGGAGAGTGCAGTTCTTC.

The CDR3 loop is CASSVRALAGSYNEQFF. In DNA form, the CDR3 reads TGTGCCAGCAGTGTAAGGGCGCTAGCGGGATCCTACAATGAGCAGTTCTTC. The chain employs TRBV2 and TRBJ2-1, with TRBD2 matching over 9 bases. The germline V gene has CDR1 SNHLY and CDR2 FYNNEI. CDR3 length equals 17 residues. Trimming cost V 4 bases and J 1 base; bases outside gene matches: 8.

This clonotype was observed a few times. V and J are TRBV10-3 and TRBJ2-6; no reliable D call. Germline V gene data show CDR1 as ENHRY and CDR2 as SYGVKD. CDR3 length: 15 residues. Trimming pared 1 base from V and 2 bases from J, leaving 6 bases between. As DNA, the CDR3 is TGTGCCATCAGTGAGTATGGTACTGGGGCCAACGTCCTGACTTTC. Its translation: CAISEYGTGANVLTF.

The J gene is TRBJ2-3, the V gene TRBV11-2, with 8 bases identical to TRBD2. V gave up 10 bases and J gave up 6 bases; unmatched junction bases: 12. Germline-derived CDR1 and CDR2 are SGHAT and FQNNGV. The CDR3 runs 14 residues. The CDR3 DNA is TGTGCCACCAGGTTCCGGGGGGGTTGGGATACGCAGTATTTT. Translated, it gives CATRFRGGWDTQYF.

The CDR3 DNA reads TGTGCCAGCAGGAGCTCTTTAGGGGTGAACACTGAAGCTTTCTTT. Protein sequence: CASRSSLGVNTEAFF. This chain uses TRBV6-5 with TRBJ1-1; D may be TRBD1 (5 bases). V dropped 6 bases and J dropped 0 bases, with 14 bases sitting between them. The CDR3 is 15 residues long. Germline CDR1 MNHEY, CDR2 SVGAGI.